These 3 T cell receptor beta chains were all obtained from the same sample, sequenced in a study of stem cell transplantation in POMP-related autoinflammatory disease (dated by TCRdb to about 2021). Libraries were made using the immunoSEQ multiplex PCR assay. TCRdb limited this immuneACCESS table to in-frame rearrangements with V and J called. A share of clones is missing; checked studies link under half to unresolved V genes, and the rest is unexplained. This sample gives tens of thousands of clones in total; roughly 93% of them show up just once. Around 0.72% of the sample is taken by the ten largest. This specimen's time point label, per the study, means: after hematopoietic stem cell transplant. Specimen: CD4+ T cells from PBMCs, collected after stem cell transplantation. The receptor source for this set is a human patient with POMP-related autoinflammation and immune dysregulation (PRAID). Some T cells may be donor cells from the graft after a transplant.

The V call is TRBV27, the J call TRBJ1-4; 8 bases agree with TRBD1. This CDR3 is 16 amino acids long. Germline lookup yields CDR1 MNHEY and CDR2 SMNVEV (reference sequence). With V trimmed by 3 bases and J by 0 bases, 3 bases remained unmatched. CDR3 DNA sequence: TGTGCCAGCAGTTTCCACAGGGGGGCAACTAATGAAAAACTGTTTTTT. The encoded protein is CASSFHRGATNEKLFF.

The V gene is TRBV30, the J gene TRBJ1-4; D gene unclear. V lost 4 bases and J 7 bases, leaving 13 bases between the germline ends. The CDR3 runs 13 residues. The germline gives CDR1 GTSNPN, CDR2 SVGIG (reference sequence). The CDR3 loop reads CAWMRAEGEKLFF. CDR3 nucleotides: TGTGCCTGGATGAGGGCCGAAGGTGAAAAACTGTTTTTT.

This clone has just a few counts. The V and J genes are TRBV6-5 and TRBJ1-1, with 8 bases that match TRBD1. V was pared by 5 bases and J by 2 bases, with 7 bases of the junction left unmatched. This CDR3 spans 15 amino acids. CDR1 is MNHEY and CDR2 is SVGAGI in the germline V gene. The CDR3 DNA is TGTGCCAGCAGTCGTTACGGGACAGGTAACACTGAAGCTTTCTTT. It codes for CASSRYGTGNTEAFF.